This T cell receptor (beta chain) was captured in a study of radiation and T cells in renal cell carcinoma. Study-wide findings and caveats: Baseline intratumoral clonotype presence is unknown without pretreatment biopsies. Top tumor clonotypes rose in blood 2 weeks post-radiation, then contracted.

Comments on this clone: The target antigen is unknown.

Profiling relied on immunoSEQ multiplex PCR, and the TCRdb table lists in-frame clones only, not all of them. The sample carries approximately 80,000 clones, 89% recorded once. From germline, CDR1 is LNHDA and CDR2 SQIVND (reference sequence). The CDR3 has 14 residues. After removal of 6 bases from V and 6 bases from J, the junction contained 10 bases not matched to a gene. Regarding time point: blood 4 weeks post-SBRT, at nephrectomy. Treatment defined: 15 Gy SBRT to primary tumor, nephrectomy 4 weeks later. Nephrectomy followed 15 Gy stereotactic body radiation by 4 weeks. Clear cell pathology was present in this patient's renal cell carcinoma.

This specimen was blood, taken from a patient whose treatment included radiotherapy and nephrectomy. The chain couples TRBV19 to TRBJ1-1; TRBD1 matches at 7 bases. The origin of this receptor is an older woman with renal cell carcinoma. DNA for the CDR3: TGTGCCAGTAGCTACAGGGGTAAAGAGGCTGAAGCTTTCTTT. Residues: CASSYRGKEAEAFF.